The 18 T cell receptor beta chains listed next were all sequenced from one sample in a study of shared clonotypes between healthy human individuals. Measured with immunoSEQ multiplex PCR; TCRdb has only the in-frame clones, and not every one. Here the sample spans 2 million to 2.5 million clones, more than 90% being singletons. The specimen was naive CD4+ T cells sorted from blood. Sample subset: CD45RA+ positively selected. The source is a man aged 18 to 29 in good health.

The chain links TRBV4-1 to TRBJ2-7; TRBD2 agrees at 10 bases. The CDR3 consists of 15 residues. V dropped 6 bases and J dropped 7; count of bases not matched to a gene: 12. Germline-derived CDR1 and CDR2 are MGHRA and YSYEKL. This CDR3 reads CASSPFPGLAREQYF. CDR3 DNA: TGCGCCAGCAGTCCATTCCCGGGACTAGCGAGGGAGCAGTACTTC.

In nucleotides, the CDR3 is TGTGCCAGCTCATCACTAGCGACTCAAGAGACCCAGTACTTC. Its protein product is CASSSLATQETQYF. The chain is built from TRBV18 and TRBJ2-5; 7 nucleotides line up with TRBD2. This CDR3 contains 14 residues. CDR1 KGHSH and CDR2 LQKENI come from the germline V gene. The junction had 5 bases not matched to a gene; V was cut back by 5 bases and J by 2 bases.

CDR3 amino acids: CASSDGLGGISTDTQYF. For the CDR3, the DNA is TGCGCCAGCAGCGACGGATTGGGCGGGATTAGCACAGATACGCAGTATTTT. The chain combines TRBV4-3 with TRBJ2-3; perhaps TRBD2 as D (6 bases). Germline CDR1 is LGHNA and CDR2 is YSLEER. The CDR3 sequence is 17 residues long. Trimming removed 5 bases at V and 0 bases at J, with 18 bases between.

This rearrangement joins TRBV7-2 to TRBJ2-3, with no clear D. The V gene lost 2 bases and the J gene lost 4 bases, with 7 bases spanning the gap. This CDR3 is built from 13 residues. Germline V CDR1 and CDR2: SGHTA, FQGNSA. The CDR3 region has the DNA TGTGCCAGCAGCTTATATGGCCCAGATACGCAGTATTTT. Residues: CASSLYGPDTQYF. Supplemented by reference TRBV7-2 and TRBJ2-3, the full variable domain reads GAGVSQSPSNKVTEKGKDVELRCDPISGHTALYWYRQSLGQGLEFLIYFQGNSAPDKSGLPSDRFSAERTGGSVSTLTIQRTQQEDSAVYLCASSLYGPDTQYFGPGTRLTVL.

The CDR3 loop reads CASCVTGSFGYTF. The CDR3, as DNA: TGTGCCAGCTGCGTAACAGGGTCCTTTGGCTACACCTTC. This rearrangement joins TRBV28 to TRBJ1-2; a weak D match, TRBD1 (6 bases). Germline V gene data show CDR1 as MDHEN and CDR2 as SYDVKM. Trimming removed 8 bases at V and 7 bases at J, with 17 bases between. The CDR3 totals 13 residues.

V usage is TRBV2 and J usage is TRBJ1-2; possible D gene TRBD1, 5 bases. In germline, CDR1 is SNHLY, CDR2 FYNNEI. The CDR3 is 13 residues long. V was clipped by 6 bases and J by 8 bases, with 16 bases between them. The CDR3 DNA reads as TGTGCCAGCAGAGGGGCGGGTATACACGGCTACACCTTC. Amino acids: CASRGAGIHGYTF.

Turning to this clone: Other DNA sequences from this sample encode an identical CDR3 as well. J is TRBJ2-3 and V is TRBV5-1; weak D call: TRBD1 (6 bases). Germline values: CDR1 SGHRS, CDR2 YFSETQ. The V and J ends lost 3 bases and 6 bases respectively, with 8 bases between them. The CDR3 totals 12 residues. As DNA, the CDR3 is TGCGCCAGCAGCTCCCAGGGGGATACGCAGTATTTT. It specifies CASSSQGDTQYF.

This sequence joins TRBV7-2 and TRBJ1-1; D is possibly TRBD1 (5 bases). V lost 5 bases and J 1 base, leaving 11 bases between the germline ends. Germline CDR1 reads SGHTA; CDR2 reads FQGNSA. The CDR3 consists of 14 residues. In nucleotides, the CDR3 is TGTGCCAGCAGCCCGGGACGGTGGAACACTGAAGCTTTCTTT. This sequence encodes CASSPGRWNTEAFF.

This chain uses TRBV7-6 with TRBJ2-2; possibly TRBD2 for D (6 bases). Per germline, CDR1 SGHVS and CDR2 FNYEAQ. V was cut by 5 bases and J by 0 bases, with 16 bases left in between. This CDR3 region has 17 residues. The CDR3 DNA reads TGTGCCAGCAGCCCCCCGCGGGGCAGCGCGAACACCGGGGAGCTGTTTTTT. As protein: CASSPPRGSANTGELFF.

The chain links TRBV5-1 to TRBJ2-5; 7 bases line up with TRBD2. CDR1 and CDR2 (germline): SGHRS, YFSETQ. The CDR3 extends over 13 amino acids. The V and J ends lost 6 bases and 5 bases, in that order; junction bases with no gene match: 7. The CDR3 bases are TGCGCCAGCACCTGGGGGGGTGAGGAGACCCAGTACTTC. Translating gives CASTWGGEETQYF.

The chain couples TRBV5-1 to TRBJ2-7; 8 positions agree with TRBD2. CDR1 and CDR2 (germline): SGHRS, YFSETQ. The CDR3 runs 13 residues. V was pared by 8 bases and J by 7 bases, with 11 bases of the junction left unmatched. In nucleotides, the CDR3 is TGCGCCAGTTGTCTCCGGGAGGGCCTTGAGCAGTACTTC. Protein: CASCLREGLEQYF.

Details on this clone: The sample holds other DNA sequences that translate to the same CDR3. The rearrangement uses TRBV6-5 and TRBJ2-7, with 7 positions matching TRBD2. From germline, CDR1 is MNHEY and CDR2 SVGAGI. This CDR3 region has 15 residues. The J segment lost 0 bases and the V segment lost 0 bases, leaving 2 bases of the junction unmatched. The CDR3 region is CASSYSAGDSYEQYF. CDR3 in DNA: TGTGCCAGCAGTTACTCTGCGGGGGACTCCTACGAGCAGTACTTC.

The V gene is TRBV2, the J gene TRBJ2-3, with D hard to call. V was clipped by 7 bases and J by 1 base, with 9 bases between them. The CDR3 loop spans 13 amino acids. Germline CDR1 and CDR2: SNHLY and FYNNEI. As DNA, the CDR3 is TGTGCCAGCAACCCAACGGGCACAGATACGCAGTATTTT. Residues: CASNPTGTDTQYF.

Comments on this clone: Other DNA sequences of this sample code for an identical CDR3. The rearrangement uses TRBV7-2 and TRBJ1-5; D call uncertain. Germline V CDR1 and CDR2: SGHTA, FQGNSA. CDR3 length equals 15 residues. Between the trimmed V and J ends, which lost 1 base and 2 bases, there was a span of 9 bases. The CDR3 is CASSLDGRGNQPQHF. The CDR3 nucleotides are TGTGCCAGCAGCTTAGACGGGAGGGGCAATCAGCCCCAGCATTTT.

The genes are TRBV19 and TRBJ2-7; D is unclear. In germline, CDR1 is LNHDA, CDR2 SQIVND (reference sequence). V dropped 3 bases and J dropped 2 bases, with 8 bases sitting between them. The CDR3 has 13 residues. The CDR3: CASSIGKTYEQYF. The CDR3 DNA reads TGTGCCAGTAGTATCGGCAAGACCTACGAGCAGTACTTC.

CDR3 residues: CASSLVGGRARQETQYF. In DNA, the CDR3 is TGCGCCAGCAGCCTGGTGGGAGGACGAGCAAGACAAGAGACCCAGTACTTC. V is TRBV5-1 and J is TRBJ2-5, with D possibly matching TRBD2 (6 bases). CDR3 length: 17 amino acids. The germline V gene has CDR1 SGHRS and CDR2 YFSETQ. The ends were cut back, 4 bases at V and 2 bases at J, with 21 bases in the middle.

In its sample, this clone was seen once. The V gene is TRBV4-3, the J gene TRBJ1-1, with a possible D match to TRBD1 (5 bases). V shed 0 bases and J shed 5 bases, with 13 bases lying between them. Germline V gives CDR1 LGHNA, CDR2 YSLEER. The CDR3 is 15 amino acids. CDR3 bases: TGCGCCAGCAGCCAAGAGCCGGGGGTAGGGACTGAAGCTTTCTTT. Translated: CASSQEPGVGTEAFF.

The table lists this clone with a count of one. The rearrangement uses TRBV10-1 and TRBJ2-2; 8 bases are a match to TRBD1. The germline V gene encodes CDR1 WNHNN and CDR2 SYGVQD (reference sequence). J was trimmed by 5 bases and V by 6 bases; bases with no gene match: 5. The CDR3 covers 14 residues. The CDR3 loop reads CASSDRGWTGELFF. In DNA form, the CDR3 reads TGCGCCAGCAGCGACAGGGGTTGGACCGGGGAGCTGTTTTTT.